These 14 T cell receptor beta chains were all obtained from the same sample, sequenced in a study of blood T cells in healthy people across ages. Then a second PCR, running roughly 7 to 11 cycles, was carried out with a sample-barcoded 5' primer and a J-beta primer mix. TCRdb itself ran the 5' RACE reads through MiXCR, one entry per CDR3 protein. The data contain about 290,000 distinct CDR3 sequences, roughly 27% of them singletons. The sequencing sample was made of blood. These receptors all come from a woman between 65 and 79 years old in good health.

This clonotype was seen ten or more times. The chain couples TRBV7-6 to TRBJ2-7, with 14 bases lining up with TRBD2. The germline V gene encodes CDR1 SGHVS and CDR2 FNYEAQ. The junction had 13 bases not matched to a gene; V was cut back by 6 bases and J by 6 bases. The CDR3 runs to 17 residues. The CDR3 reads CASSRGLAGVGRIEQYF. The CDR3 region has the DNA TGTGCCAGCAGTCGGGGACTAGCGGGAGTAGGGCGGATCGAGCAGTACTTC. Full variable domain (outside the CDR3, taken from reference TRBV7-6 and TRBJ2-7): GAGVSQSPRYKVTKRGQDVALRCDPISGHVSLYWYRQALGQGPEFLTYFNYEAQQDKSGLPNDRFSAERPEGSISTLTIQRTEQRDSAMYRCASSRGLAGVGRIEQYFGPGTRLTVT.

The chain employs TRBV4-1 and TRBJ2-7; maybe TRBD1 (6 bases). The CDR3 is 15 amino acids. CDR1 MGHRA and CDR2 YSYEKL come from the germline V gene. The germline V and J ends were trimmed by 0 bases and 3 bases, with 12 bases remaining between them. The CDR3 protein is CASSQDWQGIYEQYF. As DNA, the CDR3 is TGCGCCAGCAGCCAAGACTGGCAGGGGATCTACGAGCAGTACTTC.

This clonotype was counted a few times. The chain joins TRBV14 to TRBJ2-1; 8 bases align to TRBD1. The CDR3 runs to 20 residues. V shed 4 bases and J 6 bases; nucleotides not matched to a gene: 23. Per germline, CDR1 SGHDN and CDR2 FVKESK. CDR3 bases: TGTGCCAGCAGCCCGAATCTGTCCCGGGACAGGTATGCCCACGCCAATGAGCAGTTCTTC. Amino acids: CASSPNLSRDRYAHANEQFF.

Remarks on this clonotype: This may be a read error, as it is one base from a much larger clone. This rearrangement joins TRBV28 to TRBJ2-1; TRBD2 matches at 14 bases. The germline gives CDR1 MDHEN, CDR2 SYDVKM. CDR3 length equals 16 residues. CDR3 bases: TGTCCCAGCAGCCTCCTGGGACTAGCGGGAGAAAGAGAGCAGTTCTTC. Translating it yields CPSSLLGLAGEREQFF.

In this sample, this clonotype turned up a few times. V and J are TRBV12-3 or TRBV12-4 and TRBJ2-2, with 9 bases identical to TRBD1. With V trimmed by 5 bases and J by 3 bases, 4 bases remained unmatched. The CDR3 spans 15 residues. The CDR3 here is CASSLRQGDTGELFF. The CDR3 region has the DNA TGTGCCAGCAGTCTGCGACAGGGGGACACCGGGGAGCTGTTTTTT.

This clonotype occurred a few times. The chain is built from TRBV7-2 and TRBJ2-5, with D perhaps matching TRBD2 (6 bases). The J call may be wrong; the DNA end is better matched by TRBJ2-1. CDR3 length: 15 amino acids. CDR1 and CDR2 from the germline V gene are SGHTA and FQGNSA. The CDR3 reads CASSLLSGAGSEQFF. The CDR3 DNA sequence: TGTGCCAGCAGCTTACTTAGCGGAGCCGGCAGCGAGCAGTTCTTC.

This clonotype was detected only a few times. The chain carries TRBV28 and TRBJ2-7; 7 bases agree with TRBD1. Germline CDR1 is MDHEN and CDR2 is SYDVKM. Trimming took 6 bases from V and 2 from J; bases not matched to a gene: 7. The CDR3 sequence is 14 residues long. Written as DNA, the CDR3 is TGTGCCAGCAGATCCAGACAGGGAACCTACGAGCAGTACTTC. This codes for CASRSRQGTYEQYF.

The table lists this clonotype with a few counts. This chain joins TRBV29-1 and TRBJ2-2; TRBD1 or TRBD2 may be the D gene (5 bases each). This CDR3 comprises 12 residues. The ends were cut back, 7 bases at V and 6 bases at J, with 12 bases in the middle. CDR1 and CDR2 (germline): SQVTM, ANQGSEA. In DNA, the CDR3 is TGCAGCGGAGCAGGGAGCGCCGGGGAGCTGTTTTTT. As protein: CSGAGSAGELFF.

The chain uses TRBV20-1 and TRBJ2-7; possible D gene TRBD1, 5 bases. The J call is in doubt because the DNA end fits TRBJ2-1 better. Germline V gene sequence: CDR1 DFQATT, CDR2 SNEGSKA (reference sequence). The CDR3 totals 13 residues. For the CDR3, the DNA is TGCAGTGCTAGAGGAACAGGTCGGAATGAGCAGTTCTTC. Translated: CSARGTGRNEQFF.

The V and J genes are TRBV6-2 or TRBV6-3 and TRBJ1-1; maybe TRBD1 (6 bases). The CDR3 loop spans 14 amino acids. V shed 7 bases and J shed 4 bases, with 16 bases lying between them. Germline CDR1 is MNHEY and CDR2 is SVGEGT. CDR3 region: CASTREGDTTEAFF. For the CDR3, the DNA is TGTGCCAGCACTCGAGAGGGGGATACCACTGAAGCTTTCTTT.

This clonotype was found a few times. The chain carries TRBV11-2 and TRBJ1-4; no clear D. The CDR3 totals 15 residues. V dropped 5 bases and J dropped 7 bases, with 17 bases sitting between them. Looked up from germline, CDR1 is SGHAT and CDR2 is FQNNGV. CDR3 coding DNA: TGTGCCAGCAGCGTAGTATTCGGAATGACTGAAAAACTGTTTTTT. As protein: CASSVVFGMTEKLFF.

Turning to this clonotype: The CDR3 carries no conserved terminal phenylalanine or tryptophan, so it likely arises from a read error. This CDR3 reads CSAPDRGGSPLHS. DNA of the CDR3: TGCAGTGCCCCAGACAGGGGCGGGTCACCCCTCCACTCT. The V and J genes are TRBV20-1 and TRBJ1-6, with 8 bases lining up with TRBD1. The length of the CDR3 is 13 residues. The trim removed 6 bases at V and 10 bases at J, leaving 8 bases unmatched. In germline, CDR1 is DFQATT, CDR2 SNEGSKA (reference sequence).

V is TRBV3-1 and J is TRBJ1-2; D call uncertain. Germline-derived CDR1 and CDR2 are LGHDT and YNNKEL (reference sequence). Between the trimmed V and J ends, which lost 1 base and 5 bases, there was a span of 8 bases. The CDR3 runs 13 residues. This chain's CDR3 is CASSQGVTYGYTF. The CDR3 DNA reads TGTGCCAGCAGCCAAGGGGTCACATATGGCTACACCTTC.

The chain links TRBV13 to TRBJ2-5; TRBD1 matches at 7 bases. The J segment lost 5 bases and the V segment lost 5 bases, leaving 5 bases of the junction unmatched. This CDR3 spans 13 amino acids. The germline V gene encodes CDR1 PRHDT and CDR2 FYEKMQ (reference sequence). As DNA, the CDR3 is TGTGCCAGCAGCACGAACAGGGGCGAGACCCAGTACTTC. This codes for CASSTNRGETQYF.